These 8 T cell receptor beta chains share one sample of origin, sequenced in a study of patients and donors after allogeneic stem cell transplantation. One entry per CDR3 protein results from TCRdb running MiXCR on the RT-PCR reads. The sample holds some 230,000 distinct CDR3 sequences, 13% to 15% seen once. The specimen was blood, either unsorted or a sorted T cell fraction (not recorded which). The receptors shown here come from a human donor who was either an allogeneic HSCT recipient or a stem cell or donor lymphocyte infusion donor (not recorded which). It is not recorded whose cells these are; they may come from a transplant donor.

The V call is TRBV30, the J call TRBJ1-4; TRBD1 matches at 7 bases. Germline V gives CDR1 GTSNPN, CDR2 SVGIG (reference sequence). V was clipped by 3 bases and J by 7 bases; unmatched bases: 11. The CDR3 has 15 amino acids. The CDR3 region is CAWSPNEGAGEKLFF. The CDR3 coding sequence is TGTGCCTGGAGCCCCAATGAGGGGGCCGGTGAAAAACTGTTTTTT. Filled out from reference TRBV30 and TRBJ1-4, the complete variable domain reads SQTIHQWPATLVQPVGSPLSLECTVEGTSNPNLYWYRQAAGRGLQLLFYSVGIGQISSEVPQNLSASRPQDRQFILSSKKLLLSDSGFYLCAWSPNEGAGEKLFFGSGTQLSVL.

The gene calls are TRBV4-2 and TRBJ2-1, with D uncertain. The CDR3 runs 16 residues. Germline assignment: CDR1 LGHNA and CDR2 YNFKEQ. V lost 4 bases to trimming and J lost 0 bases, with 13 bases between them. The CDR3 loop is CASSLYVSSSYNEQFF. CDR3 DNA sequence: TGTGCCAGCAGCCTGTACGTTTCCAGCTCCTACAATGAGCAGTTCTTC.

In this sample, this clonotype turned up a few times. V and J are TRBV6-1 and TRBJ2-3, with TRBD2 matching 9 bases. Germline V gene lookup returns CDR1 MNHNS and CDR2 SASEGT. V shed 2 bases, J shed 5 bases, and the junction held 8 bases outside the gene matches. This CDR3 is 16 amino acids long. The CDR3: CASSEMAGGPQDTQYF. The CDR3 DNA is TGTGCCAGCAGTGAAATGGCGGGAGGGCCCCAAGATACGCAGTATTTT.

This clonotype showed up many times. The chain joins TRBV7-2 to TRBJ2-7; a possible D gene is TRBD2 (7 bases). Trimming cost V 3 bases and J 4 bases, with 13 bases left between them. Germline V gene sequence: CDR1 SGHTA, CDR2 FQGNSA. The CDR3 totals 14 residues. The DNA of the CDR3 is TGTGCCAGCAGCTTCTCGGGGGGCGCGTACGAGCAGTACTTC. This gives the protein CASSFSGGAYEQYF.

This clonotype was detected many times. The chain has TRBV6-5 and TRBJ1-6, with 7 nucleotides matching TRBD1. Germline V gene sequence: CDR1 MNHEY, CDR2 SVGAGI. V lost 0 bases and J lost 10; bases outside the gene matches: 12. The CDR3 contains 17 residues. The CDR3 sequence is CASSYSDRVRRHSPLHF. The CDR3 region has the DNA TGTGCCAGCAGTTACTCCGACAGGGTACGAAGACACTCACCCCTCCACTTT.

This clonotype was recorded many times. One junction end does not reproduce the germline sequence, and a read error may be involved. The chain couples TRBV5-1 to TRBJ2-2; TRBD1 aligns across 8 bases. The germline gives CDR1 SGHRS, CDR2 YFSETQ. This CDR3 has 13 amino acids. DNA of the CDR3: TGTGCCAGCAGCTTGGACAGGGCCGGGGAGCTGTTTTTT. Translating gives CASSLDRAGELFF.

The V call is TRBV6-1, the J call TRBJ2-7; D is perhaps TRBD1 (6 bases). The CDR3 contains 15 residues. Trimming took off 6 bases at V and 2 bases at J, with 17 bases between the two ends. The germline CDR1 and CDR2 sequences are MNHNS and SASEGT. In DNA, the CDR3 is TGTGCCAGCAGCAAGCTAAGAGGACAGACCTACGAGCAGTACTTC. This gives the protein CASSKLRGQTYEQYF.

This clonotype was seen many times. The rearrangement links TRBV29-1 to TRBJ1-1; D remains unclear. The V and J ends lost 4 bases and 2 bases respectively, with 11 bases between them. The CDR3 has 13 amino acids. Germline-derived CDR1 and CDR2 are SQVTM and ANQGSEA. DNA for the CDR3: TGCAGCGTTGTTCGCAGTACAAACACTGAAGCTTTCTTT. Protein: CSVVRSTNTEAFF.